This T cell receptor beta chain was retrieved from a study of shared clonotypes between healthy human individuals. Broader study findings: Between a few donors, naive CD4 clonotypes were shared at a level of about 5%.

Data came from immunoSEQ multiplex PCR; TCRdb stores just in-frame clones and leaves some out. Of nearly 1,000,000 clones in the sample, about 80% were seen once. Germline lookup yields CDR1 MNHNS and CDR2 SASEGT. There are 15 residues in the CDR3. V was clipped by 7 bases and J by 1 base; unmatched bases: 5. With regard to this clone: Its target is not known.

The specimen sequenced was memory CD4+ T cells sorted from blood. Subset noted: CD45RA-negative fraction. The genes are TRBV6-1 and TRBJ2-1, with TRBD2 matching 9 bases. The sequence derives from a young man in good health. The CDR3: CASNPGLASYNEQFF. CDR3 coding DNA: TGTGCCAGCAACCCGGGACTAGCATCCTACAATGAGCAGTTCTTC.